At least ten counts were recorded for the clone carrying this T cell receptor (beta chain). Its antigen is unknown. Trimming left V 6 bases short and J 1 base short, with 13 bases between. Germline V CDR1 and CDR2: PRHDT, FYEKMQ (reference sequence). The CDR3 is 16 residues long. Genomic DNA served as template for TCR beta VDJ and CDR3 profiling. Via MiXCR, TCRdb re-called the reads, giving one row per CDR3 protein. The data contain about 190,000 distinct CDR3 sequences, about 53% of them singletons. The sample comes from a study of CD8+CD57+ T cells in acquired aplastic anemia. About the research overall: Recorded DNA amounts for sorted CD4+ and CD8+ cells had an average of approximately 3 ug. Study results and caveats: The same twenty-nine CD8+ CDR3 sequences occurred in patients and in controls.

V and J are TRBV13 and TRBJ2-6; the D gene is possibly TRBD2 (7 bases). The sequenced sample consisted of sorted CD4+, CD8+, or CD8+CD57+ T cells (not recorded which) from PBMCs. The sequence came from a human donor in good health, serving as a control. As DNA, the CDR3 is TGTGCCAGCAGGGCCGGGGGGCTATCTGGGGCCAACGTCCTGACTTTC. Translating gives CASRAGGLSGANVLTF.